This T cell receptor beta chain derives from a study of siplizumab effects on memory and regulatory T cells. CDR3 length: 17 amino acids. Germline CDR1 reads LGHNA; CDR2 reads YNFKEQ. Trimming removed 4 bases from V and 1 base from J, with 18 bases in between. For this clone: Its antigen is unidentified.

Whole-study results and caveats: Unstimulated subset assignment was obtained for only a minor fraction of alloreactive clones. Memory T cells appeared less diverse than naive cells, which seemed to contribute substantially to alloresponse.

Roughly 100,000 TCR templates underwent assay in every sample. Only in-frame clones appear in the TCRdb table, and some are missing; sequencing was by immunoSEQ multiplex PCR. The profile shows approximately 110,000 clones, more than 85% of them singletons. This chain joins TRBV4-2 and TRBJ2-3, with D perhaps TRBD2 (5 bases). Sequencing was performed on CD4+ T cells sorted from blood. The sequence came from a human donor in good health. CDR3 protein: CASSPQVTAGGTDTQYF. The CDR3, as DNA: TGTGCCAGCAGCCCCCAAGTTACTGCCGGGGGCACAGATACGCAGTATTTT.